This section outlines one T cell receptor (beta chain) sequence together with its context. The antigen remains undetermined. The sample belongs to a study of T cell repertoires in cytomegalovirus infection. Study-wide context: Public TCR beta signature analysis indicated the presence of both CMV infection and matching HLA type. Study conclusions and caveats: In two of eight donors, the top clonotype was HLA-C-restricted CMV-specific.

TCRdb used MiXCR to reprocess the reads, holding one entry per CDR3 protein. The table lists approximately 240,000 distinct CDR3 sequences, about 12% of them singletons. The TCR originated in a human donor in good health (CMV status not recorded). Some clones in this sample may be carry-over from other donors' samples. The sequencing sample was made of PBMCs.

CDR3 loop: CASSQDMNTIYGYTF. CDR3 nucleotides: TGCGCCAGCAGCCAAGATATGAATACAATCTATGGCTACACCTTC. The rearrangement uses TRBV4-3 and TRBJ1-2; D unresolved. Germline CDR1 reads LGHNA; CDR2 reads YSLEER. This CDR3 region has 15 residues. The germline V and J ends were trimmed by 0 bases and 4 bases, with 12 bases remaining between them.